The clone carrying this TCR beta chain is classed as medium-sized. Its antigen remains unknown. The data were taken from a study of prognosis after radiotherapy for stage I lung cancer. Study context: Six to eight of the patients had squamous cell carcinoma tumors, while about a dozen had adenocarcinoma tumors.

At each of two time points, roughly 5.8 milliliters of venous blood were taken. Broader study findings: It was not determined whether the expanded TCR clones were tumor-specific.

Multiplex PCR, run in two rounds, amplified TCR beta CDR3 from genomic DNA. TRBV and TRBJ genes each had their own specific primers in first-round PCR. TCRdb ran MiXCR on the multiplex PCR reads and lists one entry per CDR3 protein. The profile covers 9,500 to 15,000 distinct CDR3 sequences, with around 50% appearing a single time and less than 25% taken by the ten largest. Trimming took 2 bases from V and 3 from J, leaving 14 bases between them. This CDR3 spans 15 amino acids. Germline CDR1 and CDR2: KGHSH and LQKENI. The clonotype comes from a donor over 45 with non-small cell lung cancer. The J gene is TRBJ2-7, the V gene TRBV18; no clear D. The sample consisted of PBMCs, taken before or after stereotactic body radiation therapy (not recorded which). CDR3 DNA: TGTGCCAGCTCACCATTCACGGATATCGTCTACGAGCAGTACTTC. Translation gives CASSPFTDIVYEQYF. The full variable domain, its missing parts supplied by reference TRBV18 and TRBJ2-7, is NAGVMQNPRHLVRRRGQEARLRCSPMKGHSHVYWYRQLPEEGLKFMVYLQKENIIDESGMPKERFSAEFPKEGPSILRIQQVVRGDSAAYFCASSPFTDIVYEQYFGPGTRLTVT.